The next 29 T cell receptor beta chains were all read from a single sample in a study of Tregs in tolerant kidney transplant recipients. The repertoire was sequenced with immunoSEQ multiplex PCR; TCRdb's copy has only in-frame clones and lacks some. With 50,000 to 65,000 clones in the sample, the ten largest clones hold roughly 0.9%. Sample: CD4+ T cells from blood, taken before the transplant. These receptors were taken from a human donor who received a combined kidney and bone marrow transplant.

Turning to this clone: Read data end 3 residues before the CDR3 end; the end is taken from the germline J gene. This chain links TRBV19 with TRBJ1-4; perhaps TRBD1 as D (5 bases). The germline V gene encodes CDR1 LNHDA and CDR2 SQIVND (reference sequence). The CDR3 totals 17 residues. Trimming stripped 3 bases from V and 8 bases from J, with 22 bases between. CDR3 amino acids: CASSIPRTQNSGEKLFF. Partial CDR3 DNA: TGTGCCAGTAGTATTCCCCGGACACAAAACTCAGGGGAAAAA.

As concerns this clone: The DNA ends 3 residues before the CDR3 does, and the rest of the CDR3 is filled in from the germline J gene. The chain employs TRBV29-1 and TRBJ2-5; TRBD1 might be the D (5 bases). The CDR3 totals 12 residues. Trimming left V 4 bases short and J 4 bases short, with 10 bases between. Germline-derived CDR1 and CDR2 are SQVTM and ANQGSEA. CDR3 loop: CSVGEGAETQYF. Partial CDR3 DNA: TGCAGCGTTGGTGAAGGGGCAGAGACC. Drawing the rest from reference TRBV29-1 and TRBJ2-5, the complete variable domain is SAVISQKPSRDICQRGTSLTIQCQVDSQVTMMFWYRQQPGQSLTLIATANQGSEATYESGFVIDKFPISRPNLTFSTLTVSNMSPEDSSIYLCSVGEGAETQYFGPGTRLLVL.

As regards this clone: The DNA ends 3 residues before the CDR3 does, and the rest of the CDR3 is filled in from the germline J gene. This chain connects TRBV2 to TRBJ2-3, with D perhaps TRBD2 (6 bases). Germline V gene sequence: CDR1 SNHLY, CDR2 FYNNEI. This CDR3 contains 15 residues. Trimming stripped 6 bases from V and 2 bases from J, with 15 bases between. The part of the CDR3 DNA that was read is TGTGCCAGCAGCACGGGTAGCGGAATCACAGATACG. Translating it yields CASSTGSGITDT. The CDR3 reads in full as CASSTGSGITDTQYF.

Remarks on this clone: The CDR3 extends 3 residues past the end of the read, so its final part is completed from the germline J gene. The J gene is TRBJ1-2, the V gene TRBV19; D perhaps matches TRBD1 (6 bases). V gave up 7 bases and J gave up 0 bases, with 9 bases separating them. The germline gives CDR1 LNHDA, CDR2 SQIVND (reference sequence). This CDR3 comprises 13 residues. Partial CDR3 DNA: TGTGCCAGTATTGACAGGACTAACTATGGC. Protein: CASIDRTNYG. The whole CDR3 is CASIDRTNYGYTF.

About this clone: The read terminates 3 residues before the CDR3 end, so the remaining end is supplied by the germline J gene. The chain carries TRBV15 and TRBJ1-2, with D perhaps TRBD1 (6 bases). The V gene lost 0 bases and the J gene lost 1 base, with 6 bases spanning the gap. The CDR3 consists of 14 residues. The germline V gene has CDR1 LNHNV and CDR2 YYDKDF (reference sequence). This CDR3 is CATSRDRGNYGYTF. The sequenced part of the CDR3 DNA is TGTGCCACCAGCAGAGACAGGGGTAACTATGGC.

On this clone: The read ends 3 residues shy of where the CDR3 ends; the end is completed using the germline J gene. The J gene is TRBJ2-4, the V gene TRBV2; D unclear. Trimming removed 2 bases from V and 1 base from J, with 9 bases in between. Germline CDR1 and CDR2: SNHLY and FYNNEI. The CDR3 is made up of 15 amino acids. The DNA read from the CDR3 is TGTGCCAGCAGTGAACGCTCCGGGGCCAAAAACATT. It is translated as CASSERSGAKNI. The whole CDR3 sequence is CASSERSGAKNIQYF.

Details on this clone: The DNA ends 3 residues before the CDR3 does, and the rest of the CDR3 is filled in from the germline J gene. The V gene is TRBV19, the J gene TRBJ2-5; perhaps TRBD2 as D (5 bases). V lost 3 bases and J 2 bases, leaving 7 bases between the germline ends. The CDR3 has 13 residues. The V gene's germline CDR1 is LNHDA and CDR2 SQIVND (reference sequence). Incomplete CDR3 DNA: TGTGCCAGTAGTATGGCGGGTCAAGAGACC. Translation gives CASSMAGQET. From start to end, the CDR3 is CASSMAGQETQYF.

On this clone: The read terminates 3 residues before the CDR3 end, so the remaining end is supplied by the germline J gene. J is TRBJ2-3 and V is TRBV7-7; 10 bases line up with TRBD2. The CDR3 contains 14 residues. Germline values: CDR1 SSHAT, CDR2 FNYEAQ (reference sequence). V was clipped by 5 bases and J by 5 bases; unmatched bases: 4. CDR3 bases read: TGTGCCAGCAGCAGGACTAGCGGAGGAGATACG. Translating it yields CASSRTSGGDT. The whole CDR3 reads CASSRTSGGDTQYF.

To note about this clone: From the germline J gene comes the end of the CDR3, since the read stops 3 residues before it. V usage is TRBV2 and J usage is TRBJ2-5, with 7 bases matching TRBD1. The CDR3 spans 15 residues. CDR1 SNHLY and CDR2 FYNNEI come from the germline V gene. J gave up 2 bases and V 1 base, and 4 bases lay outside the gene matches. The part of the CDR3 DNA that was read is TGTGCCAGCAGTGAAGATGGGACAGAGCAAGAGACC. It is translated as CASSEDGTEQET. The entire CDR3 reads CASSEDGTEQETQYF.

On this clone itself: Sequencing ends 3 residues short of the CDR3 end; the germline J gene provides the rest. The genes are TRBV10-3 and TRBJ2-5; the D is unclear. The V end was cut by 1 base, the J end by 5 bases, with 8 bases between. Germline V CDR1 and CDR2: ENHRY, SYGVKD. This CDR3 has 13 amino acids. CDR3 DNA, as far as it was read: TGTGCCATCAGTGAGTTAGCAGAGGAGACC. Its protein product is CAISELAEET. The whole CDR3 sequence is CAISELAEETQYF.

As concerns this clone: The read falls 3 residues short of the CDR3 end, and the missing part is taken from the germline J gene. This chain joins TRBV18 and TRBJ1-1; D may be TRBD1 (6 bases). V shed 2 bases and J shed 6 bases, with 7 bases lying between them. The V gene's germline CDR1 is KGHSH and CDR2 LQKENI. The CDR3 length is 12 residues. The CDR3 spells CASSPRTAEAFF. The CDR3 DNA, read in part, is TGTGCCAGCTCACCAAGGACAGCTGAA.

As to this clone: Read sequence stops 3 residues before the CDR3 end, and the germline J gene provides the missing end. The gene calls are TRBV18 and TRBJ2-1; 8 bases map to TRBD2. J was trimmed by 7 bases and V by 6 bases; bases with no gene match: 11. The CDR3 has 15 residues. In germline, CDR1 is KGHSH, CDR2 LQKENI. The chain's CDR3 is CASSPGGGGRNEQFF. The CDR3 DNA, read in part, is TGTGCCAGCTCTCCGGGAGGGGGGGGCCGGAATGAG.

In the case of this clone: The sequence runs out 3 residues before the end of the CDR3; the remainder is reconstructed from the germline J gene. The rearrangement joins TRBV6-2 or TRBV6-3 to TRBJ2-7, with 8 nucleotides matching TRBD2. V lost 6 bases and J lost 3; bases outside the gene matches: 13. CDR3 length: 16 amino acids. Germline V gene sequence: CDR1 MNHEY, CDR2 SVGEGT. The CDR3 bases that were read are TGTGCCAGCAGCACAGGGATAGCGGGGCTACGCTACGAG. It specifies CASSTGIAGLRYE. The whole CDR3 protein is CASSTGIAGLRYEQYF.

About this clone itself: The observed sequence ends 3 residues before the CDR3 terminus, with the missing tail filled in from the germline J gene. The chain combines TRBV7-2 with TRBJ1-4, with D possibly matching TRBD1 (5 bases). CDR3 length: 13 amino acids. Germline V gene sequence: CDR1 SGHTA, CDR2 FQGNSA. V was pared by 4 bases and J by 10 bases, with 13 bases between. The CDR3 reads CASSSGGVGKLFF. CDR3 DNA (partial): TGTGCCAGCAGCTCGGGGGGGGTCGGAAAA.

Concerning this clone itself: The read finishes 3 residues shy of the CDR3 end, and the germline J gene is used to complete it. The chain carries TRBV19 and TRBJ1-5, with D possibly being TRBD1 (5 bases). V was cut by 3 bases and J by 5 bases, with 11 bases left in between. Germline values: CDR1 LNHDA, CDR2 SQIVND (reference sequence). The CDR3 is 14 residues long. This CDR3 reads CASSMGQLHQPQHF. CDR3 DNA, as far as it was read: TGTGCCAGTAGTATGGGGCAGTTGCATCAGCCC.

With regard to this clone: With the read ending 3 residues before the CDR3 end, the germline J gene is used to fill in that end. This chain links TRBV7-2 with TRBJ2-2; D perhaps matches TRBD1 (6 bases). Germline CDR1 is SGHTA and CDR2 is FQGNSA. V was cut by 5 bases and J by 8 bases, with 18 bases left in between. The CDR3 runs 15 residues. CDR3 bases read: TGTGCCAGCAGCCTCCAAGGGACAACCATTGGGGAG. It codes for CASSLQGTTIGE. The entire CDR3 protein is CASSLQGTTIGELFF.

With regard to this clone: The CDR3 end lies 3 residues beyond the end of the read and is filled in from the germline J gene. The rearrangement joins TRBV20-1 to TRBJ2-3; D ambiguous. V was trimmed by 0 bases and J by 0 bases, leaving 4 bases between them. This CDR3 has 13 amino acids. Germline CDR1 DFQATT, CDR2 SNEGSKA (reference sequence). The CDR3 here is CSARESSTDTQYF. The CDR3 DNA, read in part, is TGCAGTGCTAGAGAGTCTAGCACAGATACG.

With regard to this clone: The read halts 3 residues ahead of the CDR3 end, with the missing end drawn from the germline J gene. V and J are TRBV19 and TRBJ1-5; possibly TRBD1 for D (6 bases). This CDR3 has 15 residues. Trimming removed 6 bases from V and 6 bases from J, with 18 bases in between. Looked up from germline, CDR1 is LNHDA and CDR2 is SQIVND (reference sequence). The CDR3 sequence is CASRASQGESQPQHF. The sequenced CDR3 bases are TGTGCCAGTAGGGCCTCACAGGGTGAGTCTCAGCCC.

About this clone: The CDR3 goes on 3 residues after the read ends, and that part is filled in from the germline J gene. The V gene is TRBV7-9, the J gene TRBJ1-1; weak D call: TRBD1 (6 bases). This CDR3 contains 14 residues. Germline-derived CDR1 and CDR2 are SEHNR and FQNEAQ (reference sequence). Trimming shortened V by 5 bases and J by 0 bases, and 10 bases separated the two germline ends. The part of the CDR3 DNA that was read is TGTGCCAGCAGCCCGGGACACCTGAACACTGAA. This sequence encodes CASSPGHLNTE. The full CDR3 is CASSPGHLNTEAFF.

About this clone: Read sequence stops 3 residues before the CDR3 end, and the germline J gene provides the missing end. J is TRBJ2-4 and V is TRBV2; 11 bases agree with TRBD2. Looked up from germline, CDR1 is SNHLY and CDR2 is FYNNEI. The CDR3 has 16 amino acids. The V gene end was trimmed by 5 bases and the J gene end by 6 bases; junction bases not matched to a gene: 9. CDR3 amino acids: CASSRIAGGRVNIQYF. CDR3 DNA (partial): TGTGCCAGCAGTCGAATAGCGGGAGGGAGGGTAAACATT. Based on the CDR3 plus reference TRBV2 and TRBJ2-4, the full variable domain is EPEVTQTPSHQVTQMGQEVILRCVPISNHLYFYWYRQILGQKVEFLVSFYNNEISEKSEIFDDQFSVERPDGSNFTLKIRSTKLEDSAMYFCASSRIAGGRVNIQYFGAGTRLSVL.

Of note for this clone: The read halts 3 residues ahead of the CDR3 end, with the missing end drawn from the germline J gene. The chain couples TRBV6-2 or TRBV6-3 to TRBJ2-1; 8 nucleotides align to TRBD2. CDR3 size: 14 residues. Trimming at V came to 6 bases and at J to 6 bases, leaving 7 bases not matched to a gene. In germline, CDR1 is MNHEY, CDR2 SVGEGT. The chain's CDR3 is CASSILGTSNEQFF. CDR3 DNA, as far as it was read: TGTGCCAGCAGCATCCTTGGGACTAGCAATGAG.

In the case of this clone: Sequencing ends 3 residues short of the CDR3 end; the germline J gene provides the rest. This chain connects TRBV14 to TRBJ1-4, with D perhaps matching TRBD1 (5 bases). CDR3 length equals 13 residues. The V gene's germline CDR1 is SGHDN and CDR2 FVKESK. V shed 4 bases and J shed 8 bases, with 11 bases lying between them. The CDR3 bases that were read are TGTGCCAGCAGCCGGCAGGGAGGAGAAAAA. Protein sequence: CASSRQGGEK. The whole CDR3 reads CASSRQGGEKLFF.

Comment on this clone: The read falls 3 residues short of the CDR3 end, and the missing part is taken from the germline J gene. The genes are TRBV7-6 and TRBJ2-1, with 8 bases that match TRBD1. The CDR3 loop spans 15 amino acids. CDR1 is SGHVS, CDR2 FNYEAQ, per germline. The V and J ends lost 6 bases and 3 bases, in that order; junction bases with no gene match: 7. The DNA read from the CDR3 is TGTGCCAGCAGTCGCGACAGGGGACGCTACAATGAG. The encoded protein is CASSRDRGRYNE. The full CDR3 protein is CASSRDRGRYNEQFF.

As for this clone: The observed sequence ends 3 residues before the CDR3 terminus, with the missing tail filled in from the germline J gene. The V and J genes are TRBV7-8 and TRBJ1-1; D may be TRBD1 (6 bases). From germline, CDR1 is SGHVS and CDR2 FQNEAQ. Trimming stripped 4 bases from V and 1 base from J, with 16 bases between. This CDR3 has 16 amino acids. The chain's CDR3 is CASSSDMWGRNTEAFF. The sequenced CDR3 bases are TGTGCCAGCAGCTCTGATATGTGGGGGCGGAACACTGAA.

About this clone: Coverage ceases 3 residues before the CDR3 finishes, and the germline J gene fills in the end. The chain recombines TRBV5-1 with TRBJ1-2; D gene unclear. CDR3 length: 14 amino acids. The germline V and J ends were trimmed by 1 base and 7 bases, with 14 bases remaining between them. The V gene's germline CDR1 is SGHRS and CDR2 YFSETQ. The part of the CDR3 DNA that was read is TGCGCCAGCAGCTTGACAGCTACTCCATCTGGC. Translation gives CASSLTATPSG. The complete CDR3 reads CASSLTATPSGYTF.

Remarks on this clone: The DNA ends 3 residues before the CDR3 does, and the rest of the CDR3 is filled in from the germline J gene. The chain has TRBV7-9 and TRBJ2-1; the match to TRBD2 covers 8 bases. This CDR3 spans 15 amino acids. The junction had 6 bases not matched to a gene; V was cut back by 1 base and J by 7 bases. Germline CDR1 is SEHNR and CDR2 is FQNEAQ (reference sequence). The CDR3 sequence is CASSLGAGGTNEQFF. The CDR3 DNA, read in part, is TGTGCCAGCAGCTTAGGGGCGGGAGGAACTAATGAG.

In regard to this clone: The missing CDR3 end, 3 residues past where the read stops, is filled in from the germline J gene. The V call is TRBV7-6, the J call TRBJ2-5; D not resolved. Germline V gene lookup returns CDR1 SGHVS and CDR2 FNYEAQ. Trimming left V 0 bases short and J 2 bases short, with 4 bases between. The CDR3 length is 13 residues. CDR3 residues: CASSLAIQETQYF. CDR3 bases read: TGTGCCAGCAGCTTAGCCATTCAAGAGACC. The complete variable domain, with remaining parts taken from reference TRBV7-6 and TRBJ2-5, reads GAGVSQSPRYKVTKRGQDVALRCDPISGHVSLYWYRQALGQGPEFLTYFNYEAQQDKSGLPNDRFSAERPEGSISTLTIQRTEQRDSAMYRCASSLAIQETQYFGPGTRLLVL.

Note on this clone: The read stops 3 residues short of the end of the CDR3; the missing end is completed from the germline J gene. The chain couples TRBV6-2 or TRBV6-3 to TRBJ2-3; D is perhaps TRBD2 (5 bases). The germline gives CDR1 MNHEY, CDR2 SVGEGT. The CDR3 runs to 17 residues. V dropped 9 bases and J dropped 0 bases, with 22 bases sitting between them. CDR3 amino acids: CASRTQRRGVSTDTQYF. CDR3 DNA, as far as it was read: TGTGCCAGTCGGACTCAACGGCGCGGAGTTAGCACAGATACG.

Of note for this clone: The read stops 3 residues short of the end of the CDR3; the missing end is completed from the germline J gene. The chain links TRBV11-1 to TRBJ2-3; 10 bases align to TRBD2. V gave up 5 bases and J gave up 4 bases; unmatched junction bases: 6. The CDR3 sequence is 15 residues long. Per germline, CDR1 SGHAT and CDR2 FQDESV (reference sequence). CDR3 bases read: TGTGCCAGCAGCCCCCCGGGACTAGCGCCAGATACG. This translates into CASSPPGLAPDT. The entire CDR3 is CASSPPGLAPDTQYF.